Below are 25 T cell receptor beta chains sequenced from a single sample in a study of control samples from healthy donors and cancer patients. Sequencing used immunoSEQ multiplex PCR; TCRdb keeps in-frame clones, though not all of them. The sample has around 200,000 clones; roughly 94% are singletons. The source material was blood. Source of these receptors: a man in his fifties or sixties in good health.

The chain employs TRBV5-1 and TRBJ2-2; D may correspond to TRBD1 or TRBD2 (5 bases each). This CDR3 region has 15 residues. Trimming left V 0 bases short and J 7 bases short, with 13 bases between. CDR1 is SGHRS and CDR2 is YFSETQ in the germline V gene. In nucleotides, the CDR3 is TGCGCCAGCAGCTTGGGCAGGGAGAGTGTCGGGGAGCTGTTTTTT. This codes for CASSLGRESVGELFF.

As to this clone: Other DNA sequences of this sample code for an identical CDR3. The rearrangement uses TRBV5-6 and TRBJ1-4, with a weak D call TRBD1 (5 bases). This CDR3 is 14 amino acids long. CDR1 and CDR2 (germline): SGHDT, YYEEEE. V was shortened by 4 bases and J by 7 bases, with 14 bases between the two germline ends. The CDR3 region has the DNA TGTGCCAGCAGCCAGAAGGGCGGGGGTGAAAAACTGTTTTTT. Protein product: CASSQKGGGEKLFF. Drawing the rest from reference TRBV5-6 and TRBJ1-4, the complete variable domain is DAGVTQSPTHLIKTRGQQVTLRCSPKSGHDTVSWYQQALGQGPQFIFQYYEEEERQRGNFPDRFSGHQFPNYSSELNVNALLLGDSALYLCASSQKGGGEKLFFGSGTQLSVL.

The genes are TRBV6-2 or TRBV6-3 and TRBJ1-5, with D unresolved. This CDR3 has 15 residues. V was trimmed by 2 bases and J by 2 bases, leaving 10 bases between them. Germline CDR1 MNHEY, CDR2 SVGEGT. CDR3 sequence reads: CASSYGQVRNQPQHF. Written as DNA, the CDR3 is TGTGCCAGCAGTTACGGGCAGGTACGCAATCAGCCCCAGCATTTT.

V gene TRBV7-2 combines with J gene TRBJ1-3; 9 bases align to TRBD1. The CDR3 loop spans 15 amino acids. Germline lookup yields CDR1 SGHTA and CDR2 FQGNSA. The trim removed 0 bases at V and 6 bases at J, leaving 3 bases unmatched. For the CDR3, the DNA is TGTGCCAGCAGCTTAGCGGGACAGGGTACAAACACCATATATTTT. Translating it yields CASSLAGQGTNTIYF.

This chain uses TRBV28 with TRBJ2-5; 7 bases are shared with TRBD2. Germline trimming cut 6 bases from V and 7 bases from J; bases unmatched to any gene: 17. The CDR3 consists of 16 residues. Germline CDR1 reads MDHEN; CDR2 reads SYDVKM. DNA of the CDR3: TGTGCCAGCAGACACTACGGTGGGACTACGACTTGGACCCAGTACTTC. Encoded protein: CASRHYGGTTTWTQYF.

The DNA of the CDR3 is TGTGCCAGCTCACCCACGGCAGACTCTGGAAACACCATATATTTT. Amino acids: CASSPTADSGNTIYF. This rearrangement joins TRBV18 to TRBJ1-3; D is undetermined. Germline CDR1 KGHSH, CDR2 LQKENI. The CDR3 covers 15 residues. Trimming cost V 3 bases and J 0 bases, with 9 bases left between them.

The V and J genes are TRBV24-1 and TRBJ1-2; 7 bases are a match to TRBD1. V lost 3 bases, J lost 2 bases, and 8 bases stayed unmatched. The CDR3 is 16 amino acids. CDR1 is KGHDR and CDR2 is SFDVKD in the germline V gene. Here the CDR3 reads CATSDPTPGGNYGYTF. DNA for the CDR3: TGTGCCACCAGTGATCCGACTCCAGGGGGAAACTATGGCTACACCTTC.

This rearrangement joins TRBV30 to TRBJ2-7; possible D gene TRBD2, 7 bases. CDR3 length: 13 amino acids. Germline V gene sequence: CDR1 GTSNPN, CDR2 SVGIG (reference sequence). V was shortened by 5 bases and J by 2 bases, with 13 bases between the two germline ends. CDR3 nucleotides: TGTGCCTGGTCTGGGGGGGGCACCTACGAGCAGTACTTC. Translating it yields CAWSGGGTYEQYF. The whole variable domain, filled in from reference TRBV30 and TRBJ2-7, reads SQTIHQWPATLVQPVGSPLSLECTVEGTSNPNLYWYRQAAGRGLQLLFYSVGIGQISSEVPQNLSASRPQDRQFILSSKKLLLSDSGFYLCAWSGGGTYEQYFGPGTRLTVT.

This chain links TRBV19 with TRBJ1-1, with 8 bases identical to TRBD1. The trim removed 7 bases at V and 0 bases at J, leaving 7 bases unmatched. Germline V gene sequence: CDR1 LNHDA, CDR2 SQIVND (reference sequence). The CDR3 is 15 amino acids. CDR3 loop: CASIEGGQVNTEAFF. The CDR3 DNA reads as TGTGCCAGTATCGAAGGGGGACAGGTGAACACTGAAGCTTTCTTT.

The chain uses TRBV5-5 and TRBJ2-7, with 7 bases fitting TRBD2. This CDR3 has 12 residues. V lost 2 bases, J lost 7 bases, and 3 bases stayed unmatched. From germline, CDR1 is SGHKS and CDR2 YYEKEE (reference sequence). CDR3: CASSFAAGEQYF. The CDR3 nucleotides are TGTGCCAGCAGCTTCGCAGCGGGGGAGCAGTACTTC. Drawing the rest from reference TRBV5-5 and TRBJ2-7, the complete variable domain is DAGVTQSPTHLIKTRGQQVTLRCSPISGHKSVSWYQQVLGQGPQFIFQYYEKEERGRGNFPDRFSARQFPNYSSELNVNALLLGDSALYLCASSFAAGEQYFGPGTRLTVT.

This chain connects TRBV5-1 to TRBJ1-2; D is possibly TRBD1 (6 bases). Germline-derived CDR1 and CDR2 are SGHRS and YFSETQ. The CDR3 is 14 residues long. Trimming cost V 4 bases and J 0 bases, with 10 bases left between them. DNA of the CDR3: TGCGCCAGCAGCCCAGGGGTCACTAACTATGGCTACACCTTC. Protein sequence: CASSPGVTNYGYTF.

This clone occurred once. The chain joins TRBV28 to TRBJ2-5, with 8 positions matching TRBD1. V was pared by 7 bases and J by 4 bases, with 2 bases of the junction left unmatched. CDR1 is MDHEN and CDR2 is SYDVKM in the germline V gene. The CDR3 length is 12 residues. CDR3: CASNRGLETQYF. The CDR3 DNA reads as TGTGCCAGCAACAGGGGGTTAGAGACCCAGTACTTC.

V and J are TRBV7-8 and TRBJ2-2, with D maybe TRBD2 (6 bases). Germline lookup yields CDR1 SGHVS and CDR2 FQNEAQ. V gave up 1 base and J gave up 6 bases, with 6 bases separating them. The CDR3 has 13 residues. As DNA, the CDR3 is TGTGCCAGCAGCTTAGGGGAGGCCGGGGAGCTGTTTTTT. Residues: CASSLGEAGELFF.

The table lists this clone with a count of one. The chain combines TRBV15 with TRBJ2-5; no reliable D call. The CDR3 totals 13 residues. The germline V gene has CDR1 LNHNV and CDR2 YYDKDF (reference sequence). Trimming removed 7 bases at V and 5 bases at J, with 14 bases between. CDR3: CATNKDRRETQYF. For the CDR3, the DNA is TGTGCCACCAACAAGGACCGTCGGGAGACCCAGTACTTC.

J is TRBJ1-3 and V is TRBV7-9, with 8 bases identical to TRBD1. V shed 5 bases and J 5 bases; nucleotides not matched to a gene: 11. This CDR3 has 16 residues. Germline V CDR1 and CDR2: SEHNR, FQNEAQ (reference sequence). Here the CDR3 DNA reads TGTGCCAGCAGCGCCGGAATAGGGACAGGTAGAAACACCATATATTTT. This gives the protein CASSAGIGTGRNTIYF.

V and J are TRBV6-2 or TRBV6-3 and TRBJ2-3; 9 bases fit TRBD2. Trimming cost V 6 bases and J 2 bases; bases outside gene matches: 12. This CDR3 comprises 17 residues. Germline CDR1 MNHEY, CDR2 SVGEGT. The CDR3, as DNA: TGTGCCAGCAGCCTGGATGGGCGGGGGGGAGCCACAGATACGCAGTATTTT. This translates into CASSLDGRGGATDTQYF.

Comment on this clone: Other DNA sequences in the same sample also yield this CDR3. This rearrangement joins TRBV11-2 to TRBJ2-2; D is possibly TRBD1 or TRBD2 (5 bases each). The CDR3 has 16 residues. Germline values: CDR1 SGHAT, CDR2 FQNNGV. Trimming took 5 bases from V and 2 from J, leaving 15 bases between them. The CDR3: CASSRSRGANTGELFF. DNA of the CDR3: TGTGCCAGCAGCCGCTCTAGAGGGGCAAACACCGGGGAGCTGTTTTTT.

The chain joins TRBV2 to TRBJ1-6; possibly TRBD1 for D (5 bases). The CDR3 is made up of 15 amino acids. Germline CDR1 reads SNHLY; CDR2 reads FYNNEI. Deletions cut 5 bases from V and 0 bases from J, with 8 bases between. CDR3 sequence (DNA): TGTGCCAGCAGTTCCGACAGCTCCTATAATTCACCCCTCCACTTT. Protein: CASSSDSSYNSPLHF. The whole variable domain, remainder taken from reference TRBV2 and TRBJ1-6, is EPEVTQTPSHQVTQMGQEVILRCVPISNHLYFYWYRQILGQKVEFLVSFYNNEISEKSEIFDDQFSVERPDGSNFTLKIRSTKLEDSAMYFCASSSDSSYNSPLHFGNGTRLTVT.

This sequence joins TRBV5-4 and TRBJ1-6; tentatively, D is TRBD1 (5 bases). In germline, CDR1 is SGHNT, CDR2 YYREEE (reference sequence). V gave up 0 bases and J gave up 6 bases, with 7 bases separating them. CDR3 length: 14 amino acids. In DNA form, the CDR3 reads TGTGCCAGCAGCTTGGGACAGACTAATTCACCCCTCCACTTT. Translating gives CASSLGQTNSPLHF. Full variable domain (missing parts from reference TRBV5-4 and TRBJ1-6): ETGVTQSPTHLIKTRGQQVTLRCSSQSGHNTVSWYQQALGQGPQFIFQYYREEENGRGNFPPRFSGLQFPNYSSELNVNALELDDSALYLCASSLGQTNSPLHFGNGTRLTVT.

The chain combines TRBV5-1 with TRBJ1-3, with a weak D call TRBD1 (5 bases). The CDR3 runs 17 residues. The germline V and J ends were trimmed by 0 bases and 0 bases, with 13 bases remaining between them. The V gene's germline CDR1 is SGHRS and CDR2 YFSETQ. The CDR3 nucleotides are TGCGCCAGCAGCTTGGTTACTGGGGCAGCCTCTGGAAACACCATATATTTT. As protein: CASSLVTGAASGNTIYF.

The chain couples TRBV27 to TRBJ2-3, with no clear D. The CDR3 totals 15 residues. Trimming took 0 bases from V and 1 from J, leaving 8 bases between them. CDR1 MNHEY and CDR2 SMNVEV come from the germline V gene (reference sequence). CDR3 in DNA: TGTGCCAGCAGTTTATCGGATTCCGGCACAGATACGCAGTATTTT. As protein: CASSLSDSGTDTQYF.

CDR3 coding DNA: TGTGCCAGCAGCCAGGGGACGGGGGTCGCCTTGGGTGAGCAGTTCTTC. It encodes CASSQGTGVALGEQFF. The chain carries TRBV4-2 and TRBJ2-1; maybe TRBD2 (6 bases). CDR1 and CDR2 (germline): LGHNA, YNFKEQ. Trimming removed 3 bases at V and 9 bases at J, with 21 bases between. The CDR3 is 16 amino acids.

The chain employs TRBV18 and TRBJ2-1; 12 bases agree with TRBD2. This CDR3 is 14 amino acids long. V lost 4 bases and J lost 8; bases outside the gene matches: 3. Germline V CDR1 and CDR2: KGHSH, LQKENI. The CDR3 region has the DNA TGTGCCAGCTCACGTGCTAGCGGGGGGGATGAGCAGTTCTTC. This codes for CASSRASGGDEQFF.

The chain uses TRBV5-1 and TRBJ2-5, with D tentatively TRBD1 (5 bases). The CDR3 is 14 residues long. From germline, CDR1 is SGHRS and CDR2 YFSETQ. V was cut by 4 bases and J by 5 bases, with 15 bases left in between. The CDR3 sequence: CASSLSATEETQYF. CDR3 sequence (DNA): TGCGCCAGCAGCCTCTCGGCGACAGAGGAGACCCAGTACTTC.

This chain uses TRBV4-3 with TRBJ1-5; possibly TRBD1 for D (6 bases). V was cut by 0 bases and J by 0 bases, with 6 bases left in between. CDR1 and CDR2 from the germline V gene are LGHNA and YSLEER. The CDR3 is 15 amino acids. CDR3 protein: CASSQDRGSNQPQHF. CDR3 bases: TGCGCCAGCAGCCAAGACAGGGGTAGCAATCAGCCCCAGCATTTT.